The 26 T cell receptor beta chains below come from one sample, sequenced in a study of T cells after yellow fever vaccination. TCRdb reprocessed the 5' RACE reads with MiXCR, giving one entry per CDR3 protein. The sample lists 140,000 to 150,000 distinct CDR3 sequences, around 6.3% occurring once. The sample here was CD4+ T cells sorted from PBMCs, taken 10 days after the yellow fever booster vaccination. Receptor source: a man aged 25-45 years who received the YFV17D yellow fever vaccine.

To note about this clonotype: A read error may be the cause here, since a much bigger clone is one base away. This chain's CDR3 is CASTVHEDTQYF. Here the CDR3 DNA reads TGTGCCAGCACCGTACATGAAGATACGCAGTATTTT. This chain links TRBV9 with TRBJ2-3; D call uncertain. The CDR3 extends over 12 amino acids. Germline CDR1 SGDLS, CDR2 YYNGEE.

In this sample, this clonotype turned up many times. The chain combines TRBV7-9 with TRBJ2-5, with D uncertain. The CDR3 loop spans 14 amino acids. The germline V and J ends were trimmed by 3 bases and 1 base, with 9 bases remaining between them. Germline V gives CDR1 SEHNR, CDR2 FQNEAQ (reference sequence). This CDR3 reads CASSFQETQETQYF. CDR3 DNA: TGTGCCAGCAGCTTCCAGGAAACCCAAGAGACCCAGTACTTC.

This clonotype was seen many times. This chain uses TRBV4-2 with TRBJ2-1; the D call may be TRBD1 or TRBD2 (5 bases each). V was cut by 1 base and J by 0 bases, with 19 bases left in between. There are 19 residues in the CDR3. From germline, CDR1 is LGHNA and CDR2 YNFKEQ. CDR3 amino acids: CASSQAPWGPGRSYNEQFF. In DNA form, the CDR3 reads TGTGCCAGCAGCCAAGCGCCTTGGGGACCCGGACGCTCCTACAATGAGCAGTTCTTC.

This clonotype was counted only a few times. J is TRBJ2-5 and V is TRBV4-3; no clear D. CDR3 length equals 15 residues. V was pared by 0 bases and J by 3 bases, with 11 bases between. Germline V lookup: CDR1 LGHNA, CDR2 YSLEER. The DNA of the CDR3 is TGCGCCAGCAGCCAAGATCGGAAGGCAGAAGAGACCCAGTACTTC. It encodes CASSQDRKAEETQYF.

The sample holds many counts of this clonotype. CDR3 amino acids: CASGRTTSEQFF. The CDR3 coding sequence is TGTGCTTCAGGGAGGACGACGAGTGAGCAGTTCTTC. The J gene is TRBJ2-1, the V gene TRBV7-6; D possibly corresponds to TRBD2 (6 bases). There are 12 residues in the CDR3. The germline gives CDR1 SGHVS, CDR2 FNYEAQ.

The table lists this clonotype with many counts. V and J are TRBV5-1 and TRBJ2-1; perhaps TRBD1 as D (5 bases). Trimming took off 1 base at V and 2 bases at J, with 10 bases between the two ends. The CDR3 is 15 residues long. CDR1 SGHRS and CDR2 YFSETQ come from the germline V gene. DNA of the CDR3: TGCGCCAGCAGCTTGCAGGGCAATACCTACAATGAGCAGTTCTTC. It yields the protein CASSLQGNTYNEQFF.

The sample holds many counts of this clonotype. The chain is built from TRBV4-2 and TRBJ2-1; perhaps TRBD1 as D (5 bases). This CDR3 has 14 amino acids. Trimming pared 0 bases from V and 5 bases from J, leaving 8 bases between. CDR1 is LGHNA and CDR2 is YNFKEQ in the germline V gene. CDR3 bases: TGTGCCAGCAGCCAAGAGGGGCGCGACAATGAGCAGTTCTTC. Protein sequence: CASSQEGRDNEQFF.

There are many counts of this clonotype. The chain joins TRBV5-1 to TRBJ2-7, with D unclear. The V gene's germline CDR1 is SGHRS and CDR2 YFSETQ. This CDR3 contains 15 residues. V gave up 0 bases and J gave up 1 base, with 11 bases separating them. CDR3 sequence (DNA): TGCGCCAGCAGCTTGGAGGCTAGTCGATCCTACGAGCAGTACTTC. It is translated as CASSLEASRSYEQYF.

Ten or more counts support this clonotype. The chain combines TRBV10-2 with TRBJ2-1; TRBD2 aligns across 9 bases. The CDR3 has 14 amino acids. The germline gives CDR1 WSHSY, CDR2 SAAADI. After removal of 7 bases from V and 4 bases from J, the junction contained 5 bases not matched to a gene. The CDR3 DNA sequence: TGCGCCAGCACTCCTAGCGGGACTTACAATGAGCAGTTCTTC. This encodes CASTPSGTYNEQFF.

The sample holds a few counts of this clonotype. The genes are TRBV27 and TRBJ2-3; 8 positions agree with TRBD2. The CDR3 spans 14 residues. The junction had 7 bases not matched to a gene; V was cut back by 8 bases and J by 3 bases. The germline CDR1 and CDR2 sequences are MNHEY and SMNVEV (reference sequence). The CDR3 DNA is TGTGCCAGCGGTCCCAGCGGGAGAACAGATACGCAGTATTTT. Translated: CASGPSGRTDTQYF.

This clonotype was counted at least ten times. J is TRBJ2-1 and V is TRBV24-1; 8 bases are shared with TRBD2. CDR3 length: 13 amino acids. Looked up from germline, CDR1 is KGHDR and CDR2 is SFDVKD. Trimming at V came to 9 bases and at J to 4 bases, leaving 4 bases not matched to a gene. CDR3 sequence: CATGLAEYNEQFF. For the CDR3, the DNA is TGTGCCACCGGACTAGCAGAATACAATGAGCAGTTCTTC.

This clonotype was detected many times. The rearrangement uses TRBV12-3 or TRBV12-4 and TRBJ1-1; weak D call: TRBD1 (5 bases). There are 15 residues in the CDR3. The V end lost 7 bases, the J end lost 1 base, and 16 bases lay between the germline ends. The chain's CDR3 is CASILGGERNTEAFF. CDR3 DNA sequence: TGTGCCAGCATCTTAGGAGGGGAGAGGAACACTGAAGCTTTCTTT.

This clonotype was picked up many times. One end of the junction does not line up with germline, which may come from a read error. V is TRBV20-1 and J is TRBJ2-1; D is uncertain. Germline V lookup: CDR1 DFQATT, CDR2 SNEGSKA (reference sequence). The CDR3 runs to 8 residues. The CDR3 region has the DNA TGCATTCCTCCCCCGCAGCTCTTC. As protein: CIPPPQLF.

This clonotype was picked up many times. The chain joins TRBV20-1 to TRBJ2-1, with D uncertain. The V end was cut by 6 bases, the J end by 6 bases, with 18 bases between. CDR1 and CDR2 (germline): DFQATT, SNEGSKA (reference sequence). The CDR3 runs to 14 residues. This CDR3 reads CSAPNSYLANEQFF. The CDR3 DNA sequence: TGCAGTGCGCCGAACTCCTACCTTGCCAATGAGCAGTTCTTC.

This clonotype was seen only a few times. The chain uses TRBV4-1 and TRBJ2-2, with D possibly being TRBD1 (6 bases). From germline, CDR1 is MGHRA and CDR2 YSYEKL. Deletions cut 5 bases from V and 3 bases from J, with 16 bases between. The CDR3 is 16 residues long. The CDR3 DNA is TGCGCCAGCAGCTATAGGGGGACCTCGGACACCGGGGAGCTGTTTTTT. It is translated as CASSYRGTSDTGELFF.

The table lists this clonotype with many counts. The V gene is TRBV2, the J gene TRBJ2-1, with D uncertain. Looked up from germline, CDR1 is SNHLY and CDR2 is FYNNEI. This CDR3 has 15 amino acids. V was clipped by 1 base and J by 3 bases, with 10 bases between them. DNA for the CDR3: TGTGCCAGCAGTGAAGGCCCCATCTACTACAATGAGCAGTTCTTC. This gives the protein CASSEGPIYYNEQFF.

The sample holds many counts of this clonotype. DNA of the CDR3: TGCGCCAGCAGCGGGGAGGGGAACACTGAAGCTTTCTTT. Its protein product is CASSGEGNTEAFF. The rearrangement links TRBV5-1 to TRBJ1-1; D ambiguous. This CDR3 comprises 13 residues. Germline loops: CDR1 SGHRS, CDR2 YFSETQ. Between the trimmed V and J ends, which lost 4 bases and 1 base, there was a span of 8 bases.

This clonotype was picked up many times. This chain uses TRBV4-3 with TRBJ2-5; D is undetermined. The CDR3 consists of 14 residues. Per germline, CDR1 LGHNA and CDR2 YSLEER. V was shortened by 1 base and J by 8 bases, with 14 bases between the two germline ends. The DNA of the CDR3 is TGCGCCAGCAGCCAAGTCCTTCAAGGGTACACCCAGTACTTC. It specifies CASSQVLQGYTQYF.

The table lists this clonotype with many counts. The chain has TRBV27 and TRBJ2-2, with 9 nucleotides matching TRBD1. This CDR3 has 16 amino acids. Germline V CDR1 and CDR2: MNHEY, SMNVEV (reference sequence). The trim removed 7 bases at V and 5 bases at J, leaving 11 bases unmatched. CDR3 sequence: CASTRPGTGLTGELFF. The DNA of the CDR3 is TGTGCCAGCACCAGACCCGGGACAGGGCTGACCGGGGAGCTGTTTTTT.

This clonotype was counted at least ten times. The junction does not match germline at one end; this may be a read error. This rearrangement joins TRBV4-3 to TRBJ1-1, with D hard to call. Per germline, CDR1 LGHNA and CDR2 YSLEER. The CDR3 is 16 amino acids. The CDR3 loop reads CASSQRAGKVNTEAFF. In nucleotides, the CDR3 is TGCGCCAGCAGCCAAAGGGCCGGTAAGGTGAATACTGAAGCTTTCTTT.

This clonotype was seen ten or more times. The chain combines TRBV7-2 with TRBJ2-2, with 7 bases lining up with TRBD1. With 7 bases clipped from V and 1 base from J, the junction kept 6 bases outside the gene matches. CDR1 and CDR2 from the germline V gene are SGHTA and FQGNSA. This CDR3 is 15 amino acids long. Here the CDR3 DNA reads TGTGCCAGCAACAGGGGTCGCGTGAACACCGGGGAGCTGTTTTTT. It encodes CASNRGRVNTGELFF.

This clonotype was seen at least ten times. The rearrangement uses TRBV5-1 and TRBJ1-1; possible D gene TRBD1, 6 bases. The CDR3 is made up of 14 amino acids. The germline V gene encodes CDR1 SGHRS and CDR2 YFSETQ. V was cut by 5 bases and J by 4 bases, with 15 bases left in between. The CDR3 DNA reads TGCGCCAGCAGGGAAGGGGCGACAGGCACTGAAGCTTTCTTT. Amino acid sequence: CASREGATGTEAFF. The full variable domain, completed using reference TRBV5-1 and TRBJ1-1, is KAGVTQTPRYLIKTRGQQVTLSCSPISGHRSVSWYQQTPGQGLQFLFEYFSETQRNKGNFPGRFSGRQFSNSRSEMNVSTLELGDSALYLCASREGATGTEAFFGQGTRLTVV.

This clonotype has at least ten counts. This rearrangement joins TRBV5-1 to TRBJ2-3, with D possibly being TRBD1 (6 bases). The V gene lost 4 bases and the J gene lost 1 base, with 19 bases spanning the gap. The CDR3 totals 17 residues. The germline V gene encodes CDR1 SGHRS and CDR2 YFSETQ. CDR3 region: CASSNHQGTYRTDTQYF. CDR3 sequence (DNA): TGCGCCAGCAGCAACCACCAGGGGACCTACCGCACAGATACGCAGTATTTT.

This clonotype showed up just a few times. The DNA of the CDR3 is TGTGCCACCAGTGGCCGACAGGGCACAGATACGCAGTATTTT. It specifies CATSGRQGTDTQYF. The J gene is TRBJ2-3, the V gene TRBV24-1; the D gene is possibly TRBD1 (6 bases). Trimming shortened V by 5 bases and J by 1 base, and 9 bases separated the two germline ends. Germline CDR1 KGHDR, CDR2 SFDVKD. This CDR3 has 14 amino acids.

This clonotype occurred many times. The rearrangement links TRBV5-1 to TRBJ2-1, with D perhaps given as TRBD1 or TRBD2 (5 bases each). CDR1 is SGHRS, CDR2 YFSETQ, per germline. The V end lost 3 bases, the J end lost 1 base, and 14 bases lay between the germline ends. This CDR3 is built from 16 residues. CDR3 sequence reads: CASSYGTRVSYNEQFF. CDR3 sequence (DNA): TGCGCCAGCAGCTACGGGACCAGGGTGTCCTACAATGAGCAGTTCTTC.

This clonotype was seen repeatedly, ten times or more. The chain has TRBV6-1 and TRBJ1-5; D gene unclear. The V gene lost 7 bases and the J gene lost 7 bases, with 17 bases spanning the gap. CDR1 and CDR2 from the germline V gene are MNHNS and SASEGT. The CDR3 contains 14 residues. In DNA, the CDR3 is TGTGCCAGCAATCCGGAGCCAGGTTACCAGCCCCAGCATTTT. Encoded protein: CASNPEPGYQPQHF.